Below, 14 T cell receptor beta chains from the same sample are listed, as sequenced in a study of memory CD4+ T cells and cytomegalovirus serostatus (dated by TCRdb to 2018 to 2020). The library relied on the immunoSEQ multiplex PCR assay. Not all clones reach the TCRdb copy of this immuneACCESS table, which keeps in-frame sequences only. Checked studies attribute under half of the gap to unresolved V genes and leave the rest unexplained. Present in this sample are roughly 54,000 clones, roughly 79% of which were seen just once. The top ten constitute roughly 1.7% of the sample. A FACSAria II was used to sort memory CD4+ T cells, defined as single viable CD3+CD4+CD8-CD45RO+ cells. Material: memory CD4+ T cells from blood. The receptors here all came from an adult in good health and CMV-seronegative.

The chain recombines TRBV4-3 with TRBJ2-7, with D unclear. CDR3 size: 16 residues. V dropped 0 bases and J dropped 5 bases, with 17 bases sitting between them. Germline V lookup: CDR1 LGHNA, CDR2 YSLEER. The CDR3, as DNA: TGCGCCAGCAGCCAAGATCACGAACGTCCTCGGGACGAGCAGTACTTC. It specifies CASSQDHERPRDEQYF.

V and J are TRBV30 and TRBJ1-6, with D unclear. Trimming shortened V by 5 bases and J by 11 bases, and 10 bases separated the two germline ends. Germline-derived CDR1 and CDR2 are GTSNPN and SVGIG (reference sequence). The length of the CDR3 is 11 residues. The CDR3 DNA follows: TGTGCCTGGGATAACACTCCACCCCTCCACTTT. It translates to CAWDNTPPLHF.

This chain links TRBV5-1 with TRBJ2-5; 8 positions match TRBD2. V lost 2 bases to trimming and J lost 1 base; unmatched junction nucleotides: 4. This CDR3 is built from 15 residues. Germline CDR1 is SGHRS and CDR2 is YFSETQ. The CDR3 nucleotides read TGCGCCAGCAGCTTACAACGGGGGGGCCAAGAGACCCAGTACTTC. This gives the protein CASSLQRGGQETQYF. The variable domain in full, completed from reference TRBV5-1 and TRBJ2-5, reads KAGVTQTPRYLIKTRGQQVTLSCSPISGHRSVSWYQQTPGQGLQFLFEYFSETQRNKGNFPGRFSGRQFSNSRSEMNVSTLELGDSALYLCASSLQRGGQETQYFGPGTRLLVL.

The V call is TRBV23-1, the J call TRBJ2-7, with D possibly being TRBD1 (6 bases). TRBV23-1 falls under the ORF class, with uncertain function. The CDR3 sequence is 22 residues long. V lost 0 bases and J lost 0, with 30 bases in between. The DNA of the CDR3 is TGCGCCAGCAGTCAATCTACCCCCCCCGGAAGTAGGACAGAAACCCGCTCCTACGAGCAGTACTTC. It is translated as CASSQSTPPGSRTETRSYEQYF.

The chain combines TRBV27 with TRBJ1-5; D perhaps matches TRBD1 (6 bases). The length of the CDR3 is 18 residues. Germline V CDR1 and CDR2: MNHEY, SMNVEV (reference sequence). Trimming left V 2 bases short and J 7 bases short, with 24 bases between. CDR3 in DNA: TGTGCCAGCAGTTTAAACTATCCCCCCCCAGGGGTTTGGCAGCCCCAGCATTTT. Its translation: CASSLNYPPPGVWQPQHF.

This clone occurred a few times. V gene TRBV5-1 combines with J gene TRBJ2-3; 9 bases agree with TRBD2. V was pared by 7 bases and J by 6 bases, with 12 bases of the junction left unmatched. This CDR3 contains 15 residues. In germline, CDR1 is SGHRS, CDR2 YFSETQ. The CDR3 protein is CASRPGAGGKDTQYF. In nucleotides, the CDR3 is TGCGCCAGCCGCCCAGGAGCGGGAGGAAAGGATACGCAGTATTTT. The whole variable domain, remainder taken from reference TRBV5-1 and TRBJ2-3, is KAGVTQTPRYLIKTRGQQVTLSCSPISGHRSVSWYQQTPGQGLQFLFEYFSETQRNKGNFPGRFSGRQFSNSRSEMNVSTLELGDSALYLCASRPGAGGKDTQYFGPGTRLTVL.

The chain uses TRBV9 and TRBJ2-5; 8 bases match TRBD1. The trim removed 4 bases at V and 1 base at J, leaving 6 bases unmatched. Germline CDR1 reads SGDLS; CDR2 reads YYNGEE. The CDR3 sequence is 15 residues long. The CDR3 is CASSSRTGRQETQYF. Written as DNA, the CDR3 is TGTGCCAGCAGCTCCAGGACAGGGCGCCAAGAGACCCAGTACTTC.

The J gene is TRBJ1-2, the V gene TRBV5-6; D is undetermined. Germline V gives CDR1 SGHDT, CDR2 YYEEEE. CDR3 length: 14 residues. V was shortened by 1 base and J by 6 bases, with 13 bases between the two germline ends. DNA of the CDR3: TGTGCCAGCAGCTTGTCCCGCCGGTGGGATGGCTACACCTTC. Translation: CASSLSRRWDGYTF.

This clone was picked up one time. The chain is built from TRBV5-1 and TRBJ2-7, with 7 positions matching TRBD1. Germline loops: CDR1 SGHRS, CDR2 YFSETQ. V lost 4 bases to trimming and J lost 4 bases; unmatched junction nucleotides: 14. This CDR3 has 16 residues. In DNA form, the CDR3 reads TGCGCCAGCAGCCCGGGACGGCGACAGGGACCATACGAGCAGTACTTC. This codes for CASSPGRRQGPYEQYF.

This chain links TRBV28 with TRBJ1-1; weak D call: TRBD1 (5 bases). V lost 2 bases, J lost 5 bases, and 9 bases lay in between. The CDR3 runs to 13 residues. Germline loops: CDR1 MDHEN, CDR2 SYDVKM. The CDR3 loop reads CASSLAGGTEAFF. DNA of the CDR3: TGTGCCAGCAGTTTAGCTGGGGGGACTGAAGCTTTCTTT.

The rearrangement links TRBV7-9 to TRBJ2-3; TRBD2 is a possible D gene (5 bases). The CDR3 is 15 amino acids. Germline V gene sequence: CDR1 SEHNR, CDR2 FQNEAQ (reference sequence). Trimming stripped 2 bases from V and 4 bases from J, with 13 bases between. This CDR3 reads CASSLWIGRADTQYF. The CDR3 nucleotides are TGTGCCAGCAGCTTATGGATCGGGCGGGCAGATACGCAGTATTTT.

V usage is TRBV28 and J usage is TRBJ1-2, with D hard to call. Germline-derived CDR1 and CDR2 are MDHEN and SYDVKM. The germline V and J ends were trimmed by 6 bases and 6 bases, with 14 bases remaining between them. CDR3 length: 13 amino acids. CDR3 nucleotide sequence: TGTGCCAGCAGCCCCCTGGGGTATGATGGCTACACCTTC. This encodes CASSPLGYDGYTF.

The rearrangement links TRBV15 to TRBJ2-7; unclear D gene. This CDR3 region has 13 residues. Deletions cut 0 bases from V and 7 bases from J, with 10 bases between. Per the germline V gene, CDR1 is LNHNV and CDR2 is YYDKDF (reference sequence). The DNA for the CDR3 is TGTGCCACCAGCAGAGACAGTGCTCGTGAGCAGTACTTC. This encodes CATSRDSAREQYF.

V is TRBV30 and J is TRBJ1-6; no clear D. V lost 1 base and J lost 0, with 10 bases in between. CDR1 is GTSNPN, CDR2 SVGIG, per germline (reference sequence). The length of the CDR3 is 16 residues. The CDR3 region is CAWSDEVSSYNSPLHF. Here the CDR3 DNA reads TGTGCCTGGAGTGACGAGGTTAGCTCCTATAATTCACCCCTCCACTTT. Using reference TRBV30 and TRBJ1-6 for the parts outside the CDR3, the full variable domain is SQTIHQWPATLVQPVGSPLSLECTVEGTSNPNLYWYRQAAGRGLQLLFYSVGIGQISSEVPQNLSASRPQDRQFILSSKKLLLSDSGFYLCAWSDEVSSYNSPLHFGNGTRLTVT.